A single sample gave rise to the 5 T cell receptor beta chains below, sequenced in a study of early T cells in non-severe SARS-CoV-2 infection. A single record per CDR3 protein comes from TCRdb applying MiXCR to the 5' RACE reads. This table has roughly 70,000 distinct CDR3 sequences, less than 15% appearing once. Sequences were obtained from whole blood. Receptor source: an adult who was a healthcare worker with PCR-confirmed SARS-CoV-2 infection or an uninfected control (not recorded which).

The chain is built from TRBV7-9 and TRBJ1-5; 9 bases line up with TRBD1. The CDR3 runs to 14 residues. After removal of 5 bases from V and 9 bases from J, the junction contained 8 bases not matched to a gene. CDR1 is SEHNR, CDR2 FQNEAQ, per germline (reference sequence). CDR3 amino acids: CASSGGDRERPQHF. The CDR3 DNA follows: TGTGCCAGCAGCGGCGGGGACAGGGAGCGGCCCCAGCATTTT.

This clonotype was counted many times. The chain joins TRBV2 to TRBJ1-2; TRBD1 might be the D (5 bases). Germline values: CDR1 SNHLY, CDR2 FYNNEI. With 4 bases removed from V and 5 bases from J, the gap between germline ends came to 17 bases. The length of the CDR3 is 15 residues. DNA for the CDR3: TGTGCCAGCAGTGGGGGAGGCGTGGGACGGTATGGCTACACCTTC. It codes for CASSGGGVGRYGYTF.

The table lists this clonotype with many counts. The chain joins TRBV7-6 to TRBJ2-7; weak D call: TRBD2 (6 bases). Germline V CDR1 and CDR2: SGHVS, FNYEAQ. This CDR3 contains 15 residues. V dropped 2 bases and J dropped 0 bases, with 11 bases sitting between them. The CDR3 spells CASSLRDSSSYEQYF. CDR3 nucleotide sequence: TGTGCCAGCAGCTTACGGGACTCCTCCTCCTACGAGCAGTACTTC.

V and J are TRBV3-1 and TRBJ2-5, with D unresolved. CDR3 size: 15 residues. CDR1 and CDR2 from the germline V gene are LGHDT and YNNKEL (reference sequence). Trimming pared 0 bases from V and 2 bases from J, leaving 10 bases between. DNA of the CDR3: TGTGCCAGCAGCCAAGAACTGGGTCTACAAGAGACCCAGTACTTC. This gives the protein CASSQELGLQETQYF.

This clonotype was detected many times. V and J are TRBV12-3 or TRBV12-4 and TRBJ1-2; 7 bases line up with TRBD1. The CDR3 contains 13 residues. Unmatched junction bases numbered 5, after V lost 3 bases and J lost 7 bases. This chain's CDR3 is CASSFQGGGGYTF. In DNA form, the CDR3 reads TGTGCCAGCAGTTTTCAGGGGGGAGGTGGCTACACCTTC.